The clone carrying this TCR beta chain was seen a handful of times. The CDR3 covers 13 residues. Germline loops: CDR1 MNHEY, CDR2 SMNVEV (reference sequence). V lost 5 bases, J lost 4 bases, and 11 bases lay in between. Assay: immunoSEQ multiplex PCR; the TCRdb copy retains only in-frame clones and omits some. In the table there are roughly 130,000 clones, approximately 80% of which are singletons. The data were obtained in a study of blood T cell repertoires in COVID-19. The rearrangement uses TRBV27 and TRBJ1-1; D unresolved. This TCR came from a man aged 35 to 55 with active or convalescent COVID-19. Material: peripheral blood. CDR3 sequence (DNA): TGTGCCAGCAGTAACACGGGATCCACTGAAGCTTTCTTT. This gives the protein CASSNTGSTEAFF.